One sample yielded the 2 T cell receptor beta chains listed below, sequenced in a study of blood T cell repertoires in COVID-19. Assay: immunoSEQ multiplex PCR; the TCRdb copy retains only in-frame clones and omits some. The sample lists 380,000 or so clones; 80% to 90% were seen once. Input material: peripheral blood. These receptors all stem from a man aged 40-50 years with acute or convalescent COVID-19.

The J gene is TRBJ2-2, the V gene TRBV24-1, with TRBD2 matching over 12 bases. This CDR3 has 18 amino acids. V shed 4 bases and J 4 bases; nucleotides not matched to a gene: 9. Germline V gene sequence: CDR1 KGHDR, CDR2 SFDVKD. Here the CDR3 reads CATSDRSSGGVITGELFF. DNA for the CDR3: TGTGCCACCAGTGACAGATCTAGCGGGGGGGTTATCACCGGGGAGCTGTTTTTT.

This chain joins TRBV7-9 and TRBJ1-4; no reliable D call. This CDR3 is 14 amino acids long. Germline V gene sequence: CDR1 SEHNR, CDR2 FQNEAQ (reference sequence). The germline V and J ends were trimmed by 2 bases and 0 bases, with 4 bases remaining between them. The CDR3 region has the DNA TGTGCCAGCAGCTTACGCGCAACTAATGAAAAACTGTTTTTT. It codes for CASSLRATNEKLFF.